This T cell receptor (beta chain) comes out of a study of early stage breast cancer tumors. V dropped 6 bases and J dropped 2 bases, with 16 bases sitting between them. CDR3 length equals 15 residues. Looked up from germline, CDR1 is MNHNS and CDR2 is SASEGT. Each sample had two DNA replicates, 0.5 to 0.65 ug blood or 1.5 ug tissue. TCRdb's table, derived via immunoSEQ multiplex PCR, lists solely in-frame clones and lacks some. The sample yields fewer than 75,000 clones, 60% to 85% seen once. This clone was recorded a few times. The TCR sequence derives from a person aged 25-39 years with breast cancer. The chain is built from TRBV6-1 and TRBJ1-1; TRBD1 might be the D (6 bases). Sequenced sample: blood. Here the CDR3 reads CASSPDEGGNTEAFF. DNA for the CDR3: TGTGCCAGCAGCCCGGATGAGGGGGGTAACACTGAAGCTTTCTTT.